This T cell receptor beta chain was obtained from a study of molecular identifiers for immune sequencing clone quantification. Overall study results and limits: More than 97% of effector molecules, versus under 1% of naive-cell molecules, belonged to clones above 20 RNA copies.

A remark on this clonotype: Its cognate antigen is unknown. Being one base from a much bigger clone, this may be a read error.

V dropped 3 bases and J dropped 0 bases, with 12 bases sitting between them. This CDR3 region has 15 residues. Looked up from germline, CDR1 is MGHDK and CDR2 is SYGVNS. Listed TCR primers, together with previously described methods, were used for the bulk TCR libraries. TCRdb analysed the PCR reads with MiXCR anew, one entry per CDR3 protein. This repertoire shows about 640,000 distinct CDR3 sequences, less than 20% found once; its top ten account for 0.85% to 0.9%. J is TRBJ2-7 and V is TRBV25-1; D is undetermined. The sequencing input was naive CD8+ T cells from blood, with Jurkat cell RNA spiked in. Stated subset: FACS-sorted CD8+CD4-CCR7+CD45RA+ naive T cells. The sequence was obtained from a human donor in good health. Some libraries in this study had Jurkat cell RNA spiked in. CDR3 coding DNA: TGTGCCAGCAGTGACTCCGACGTGTACTCCTACGAGCAGTACTTC. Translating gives CASSDSDVYSYEQYF.